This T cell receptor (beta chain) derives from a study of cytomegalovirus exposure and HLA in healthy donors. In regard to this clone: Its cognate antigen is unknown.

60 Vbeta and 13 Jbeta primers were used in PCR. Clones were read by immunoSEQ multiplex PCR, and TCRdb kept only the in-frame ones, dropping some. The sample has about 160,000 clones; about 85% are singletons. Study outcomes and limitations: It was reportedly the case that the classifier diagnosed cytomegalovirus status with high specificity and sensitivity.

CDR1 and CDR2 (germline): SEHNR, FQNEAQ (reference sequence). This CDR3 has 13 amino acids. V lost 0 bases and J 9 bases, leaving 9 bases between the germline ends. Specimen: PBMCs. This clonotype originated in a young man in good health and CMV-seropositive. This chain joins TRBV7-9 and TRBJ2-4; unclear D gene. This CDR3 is CASSLAVQFIQYF. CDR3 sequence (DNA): TGTGCCAGCAGCTTAGCAGTCCAGTTCATTCAGTACTTC.